The 5 T cell receptor beta chains in this list originate from one sample, sequenced in a study of OX40 agonist ivuxolimab in advanced cancers. Repertoires were generated with immunoSEQ multiplex PCR, while TCRdb's copy carries only in-frame clones and drops some. The data contain fewer than 90,000 clones, about 86% of them seen just once; the ten biggest clones take up about 0.78%. Source: CD4+ or CD8+ T cells sorted from blood, taken in a trial of the OX40 agonist ivuxolimab. These receptors all stem from an adult with an advanced solid tumor such as melanoma, head and neck, liver or kidney cancer.

The chain combines TRBV27 with TRBJ2-3, with 8 bases matching TRBD2. The CDR3 has 15 residues. The V gene end was trimmed by 5 bases and the J gene end by 4 bases; junction bases not matched to a gene: 8. In germline, CDR1 is MNHEY, CDR2 SMNVEV (reference sequence). For the CDR3, the DNA is TGTGCCAGCAGTATTAGCGGGATAGTCGCAGATACGCAGTATTTT. Protein product: CASSISGIVADTQYF.

There are a few counts of this clone. This chain joins TRBV27 and TRBJ1-1; no firm D call. Trimming stripped 0 bases from V and 1 base from J, with 3 bases between. CDR3 length equals 13 residues. CDR1 is MNHEY, CDR2 SMNVEV, per germline (reference sequence). CDR3 nucleotide sequence: TGTGCCAGCAGTTTATCCAGGAACACTGAAGCTTTCTTT. Its protein product is CASSLSRNTEAFF.

The chain recombines TRBV5-1 with TRBJ2-3; 12 bases line up with TRBD2. The CDR3 totals 17 residues. CDR1 is SGHRS, CDR2 YFSETQ, per germline. V gave up 1 base and J gave up 3 bases; unmatched junction bases: 6. DNA for the CDR3: TGCGCCAGCAGCTTGAGAGGACTAGCGGGATTAACAGATACGCAGTATTTT. Amino acids: CASSLRGLAGLTDTQYF.

The V call is TRBV19, the J call TRBJ1-1; no clear D. This CDR3 comprises 16 residues. The germline CDR1 and CDR2 sequences are LNHDA and SQIVND (reference sequence). Between the trimmed V and J ends, which lost 5 bases and 1 base, there was a span of 17 bases. The CDR3 spells CASSPRSLGSNTEAFF. The DNA of the CDR3 is TGTGCCAGTAGTCCACGTAGTCTGGGGTCGAACACTGAAGCTTTCTTT.

The chain combines TRBV11-2 with TRBJ2-4; 9 bases are a match to TRBD2. There are 15 residues in the CDR3. Germline CDR1 SGHAT, CDR2 FQNNGV. V was clipped by 3 bases and J by 6 bases; unmatched bases: 6. CDR3 in amino acids: CASSFQAGGRNIQYF. Written as DNA, the CDR3 is TGTGCCAGCAGCTTCCAAGCGGGAGGTAGAAACATTCAGTACTTC.